The table lists the clone carrying this TCR beta chain with a count of one. A far larger clone differs by one base, so this is likely a read error. This sample stems from a study of CXCR3 chemokines and chemotherapy response in bladder cancer. This CDR3 is 15 amino acids long. Per germline, CDR1 MGHDK and CDR2 SYGVNS. V lost 2 bases and J lost 7, with 18 bases in between. In TCRdb, the PCR reads were re-called with MiXCR into one record per CDR3 protein. The table records some 1,200 distinct CDR3 sequences, approximately 20% of them present only once. The gene calls are TRBV25-1 and TRBJ2-7; the D gene is possibly TRBD1 (6 bases). This TCR was recovered from a human donor with bladder cancer that did not respond to neoadjuvant chemotherapy. This specimen was acquired from a patient whose treatment included neoadjuvant chemotherapy. CDR3 nucleotide sequence: TGTGCCAGCAGTGAAGGGGGTGGGGGCTACAATGAGCAGTACTTC. Residues: CASSEGGGGYNEQYF.